Sequencing of this T cell receptor (beta chain) was carried out in a study of neoadjuvant anti-PD-1 for oral cavity cancer. Study-wide results and limits: TCR analyses covered only a few patients per response group. Post-nivolumab, blood T cell clonality was significantly elevated in non-responders.

Time point indicated: after neoadjuvant nivolumab, at surgical resection. Data came from immunoSEQ multiplex PCR; TCRdb stores just in-frame clones and leaves some out. The repertoire includes over 65,000 clones, 86% of them detected once, and 2.5% to 3% sits in the top ten. From germline, CDR1 is SGHKS and CDR2 YYEKEE (reference sequence). With 4 bases removed from V and 1 base from J, the gap between germline ends came to 8 bases. The CDR3 is 13 residues long. Details on this clone: What it binds is not known.

This receptor was taken from a person aged 40 to 85 with oral cavity squamous cell carcinoma. This sequence joins TRBV5-5 and TRBJ1-1, with D perhaps matching TRBD1 (6 bases). The material sequenced was PBMCs, taken after nivolumab (anti-PD-1) treatment. CDR3: CASSIQGNTEAFF. For the CDR3, the DNA is TGTGCCAGCAGCATACAGGGGAACACTGAAGCTTTCTTT. Drawing the rest from reference TRBV5-5 and TRBJ1-1, the complete variable domain is DAGVTQSPTHLIKTRGQQVTLRCSPISGHKSVSWYQQVLGQGPQFIFQYYEKEERGRGNFPDRFSARQFPNYSSELNVNALLLGDSALYLCASSIQGNTEAFFGQGTRLTVV.